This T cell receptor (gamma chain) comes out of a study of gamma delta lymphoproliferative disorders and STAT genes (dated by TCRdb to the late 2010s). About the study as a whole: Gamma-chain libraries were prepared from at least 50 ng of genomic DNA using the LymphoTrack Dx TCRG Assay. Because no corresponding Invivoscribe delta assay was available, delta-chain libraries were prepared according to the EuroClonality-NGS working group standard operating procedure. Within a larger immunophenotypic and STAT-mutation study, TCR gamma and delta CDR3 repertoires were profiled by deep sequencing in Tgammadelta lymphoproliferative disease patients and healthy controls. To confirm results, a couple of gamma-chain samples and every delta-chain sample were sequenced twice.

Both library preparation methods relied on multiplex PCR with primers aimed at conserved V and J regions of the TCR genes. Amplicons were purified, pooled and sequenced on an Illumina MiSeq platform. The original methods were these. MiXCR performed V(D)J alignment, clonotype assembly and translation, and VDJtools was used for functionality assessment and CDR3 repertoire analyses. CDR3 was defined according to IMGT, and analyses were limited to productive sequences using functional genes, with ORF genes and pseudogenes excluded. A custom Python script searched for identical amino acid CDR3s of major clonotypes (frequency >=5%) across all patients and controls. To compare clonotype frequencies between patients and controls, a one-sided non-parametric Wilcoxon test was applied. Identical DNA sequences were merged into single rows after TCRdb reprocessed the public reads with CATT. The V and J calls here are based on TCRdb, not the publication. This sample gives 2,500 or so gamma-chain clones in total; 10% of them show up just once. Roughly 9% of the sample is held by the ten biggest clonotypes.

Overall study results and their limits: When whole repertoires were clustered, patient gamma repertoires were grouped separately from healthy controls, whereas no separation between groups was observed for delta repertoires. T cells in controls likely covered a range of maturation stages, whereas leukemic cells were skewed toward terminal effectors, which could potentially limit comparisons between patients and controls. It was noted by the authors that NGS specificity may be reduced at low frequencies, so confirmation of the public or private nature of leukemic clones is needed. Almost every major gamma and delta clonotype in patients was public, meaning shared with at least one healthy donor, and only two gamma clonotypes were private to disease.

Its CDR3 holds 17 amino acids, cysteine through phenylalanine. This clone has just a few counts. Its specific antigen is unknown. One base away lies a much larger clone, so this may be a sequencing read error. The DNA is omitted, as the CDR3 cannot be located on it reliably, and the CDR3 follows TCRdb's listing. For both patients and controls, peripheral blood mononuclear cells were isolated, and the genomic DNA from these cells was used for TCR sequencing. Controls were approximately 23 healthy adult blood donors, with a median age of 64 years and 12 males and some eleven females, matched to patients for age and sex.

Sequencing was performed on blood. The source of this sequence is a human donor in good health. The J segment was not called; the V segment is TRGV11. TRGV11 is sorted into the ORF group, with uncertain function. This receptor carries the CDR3 CTTVPAGFLTTGWFKIF.